The clone carrying this T cell receptor beta chain appeared many times. Its antigen remains unidentified. This record belongs to a study of T cell repertoires in cytomegalovirus infection. Study overall: Used in the study were CMV epitopes, some recently identified and HLA-C-restricted, others well-studied and HLA-B-restricted. Indicated by public TCR beta signatures were CMV infection and matching HLA type.

V dropped 0 bases and J dropped 0 bases, with 6 bases sitting between them. CDR1 is MGHRA and CDR2 is YSYEKL in the germline V gene. This CDR3 contains 16 residues. Study conclusions and caveats: Clonotype analysis showed dominance of the ex vivo response by HLA-C-restricted CMV-specific TCR beta clonotypes. Individuals carrying CMV plus the relevant HLA were identified by cumulative frequency of public TCR beta families.

TCRdb re-derived calls from the reads in MiXCR, one entry per CDR3 protein. The data show about 180,000 distinct CDR3 sequences, with less than 25% seen just once and under 30% held by the top ten. Here the sequenced sample was CD8+ T cells from cultured PBMCs, taken from culture after CMV antigen stimulation. The V gene is TRBV4-1, the J gene TRBJ1-6, with unresolved D. The clonotype was recovered from a human donor in good health (CMV status not recorded). Some clones in this sample may be carry-over from other donors' samples. The CDR3 coding sequence is TGCGCCAGCAGCCAAGATCCGAGCTCCTATAATTCACCCCTCCACTTT. It yields the protein CASSQDPSSYNSPLHF.